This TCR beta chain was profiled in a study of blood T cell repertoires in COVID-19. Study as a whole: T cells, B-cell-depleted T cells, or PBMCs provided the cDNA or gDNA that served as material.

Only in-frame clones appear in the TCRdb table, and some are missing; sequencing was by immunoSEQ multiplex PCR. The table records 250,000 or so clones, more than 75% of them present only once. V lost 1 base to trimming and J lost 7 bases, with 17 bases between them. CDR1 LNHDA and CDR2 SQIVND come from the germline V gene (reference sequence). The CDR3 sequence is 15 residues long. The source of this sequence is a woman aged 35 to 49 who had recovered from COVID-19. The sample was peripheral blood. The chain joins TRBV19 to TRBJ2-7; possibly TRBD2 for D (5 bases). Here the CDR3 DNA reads TGTGCCAGTAGTATAGGGCGACTCCCGCGGGTGGAGCAGTACTTC. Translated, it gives CASSIGRLPRVEQYF.